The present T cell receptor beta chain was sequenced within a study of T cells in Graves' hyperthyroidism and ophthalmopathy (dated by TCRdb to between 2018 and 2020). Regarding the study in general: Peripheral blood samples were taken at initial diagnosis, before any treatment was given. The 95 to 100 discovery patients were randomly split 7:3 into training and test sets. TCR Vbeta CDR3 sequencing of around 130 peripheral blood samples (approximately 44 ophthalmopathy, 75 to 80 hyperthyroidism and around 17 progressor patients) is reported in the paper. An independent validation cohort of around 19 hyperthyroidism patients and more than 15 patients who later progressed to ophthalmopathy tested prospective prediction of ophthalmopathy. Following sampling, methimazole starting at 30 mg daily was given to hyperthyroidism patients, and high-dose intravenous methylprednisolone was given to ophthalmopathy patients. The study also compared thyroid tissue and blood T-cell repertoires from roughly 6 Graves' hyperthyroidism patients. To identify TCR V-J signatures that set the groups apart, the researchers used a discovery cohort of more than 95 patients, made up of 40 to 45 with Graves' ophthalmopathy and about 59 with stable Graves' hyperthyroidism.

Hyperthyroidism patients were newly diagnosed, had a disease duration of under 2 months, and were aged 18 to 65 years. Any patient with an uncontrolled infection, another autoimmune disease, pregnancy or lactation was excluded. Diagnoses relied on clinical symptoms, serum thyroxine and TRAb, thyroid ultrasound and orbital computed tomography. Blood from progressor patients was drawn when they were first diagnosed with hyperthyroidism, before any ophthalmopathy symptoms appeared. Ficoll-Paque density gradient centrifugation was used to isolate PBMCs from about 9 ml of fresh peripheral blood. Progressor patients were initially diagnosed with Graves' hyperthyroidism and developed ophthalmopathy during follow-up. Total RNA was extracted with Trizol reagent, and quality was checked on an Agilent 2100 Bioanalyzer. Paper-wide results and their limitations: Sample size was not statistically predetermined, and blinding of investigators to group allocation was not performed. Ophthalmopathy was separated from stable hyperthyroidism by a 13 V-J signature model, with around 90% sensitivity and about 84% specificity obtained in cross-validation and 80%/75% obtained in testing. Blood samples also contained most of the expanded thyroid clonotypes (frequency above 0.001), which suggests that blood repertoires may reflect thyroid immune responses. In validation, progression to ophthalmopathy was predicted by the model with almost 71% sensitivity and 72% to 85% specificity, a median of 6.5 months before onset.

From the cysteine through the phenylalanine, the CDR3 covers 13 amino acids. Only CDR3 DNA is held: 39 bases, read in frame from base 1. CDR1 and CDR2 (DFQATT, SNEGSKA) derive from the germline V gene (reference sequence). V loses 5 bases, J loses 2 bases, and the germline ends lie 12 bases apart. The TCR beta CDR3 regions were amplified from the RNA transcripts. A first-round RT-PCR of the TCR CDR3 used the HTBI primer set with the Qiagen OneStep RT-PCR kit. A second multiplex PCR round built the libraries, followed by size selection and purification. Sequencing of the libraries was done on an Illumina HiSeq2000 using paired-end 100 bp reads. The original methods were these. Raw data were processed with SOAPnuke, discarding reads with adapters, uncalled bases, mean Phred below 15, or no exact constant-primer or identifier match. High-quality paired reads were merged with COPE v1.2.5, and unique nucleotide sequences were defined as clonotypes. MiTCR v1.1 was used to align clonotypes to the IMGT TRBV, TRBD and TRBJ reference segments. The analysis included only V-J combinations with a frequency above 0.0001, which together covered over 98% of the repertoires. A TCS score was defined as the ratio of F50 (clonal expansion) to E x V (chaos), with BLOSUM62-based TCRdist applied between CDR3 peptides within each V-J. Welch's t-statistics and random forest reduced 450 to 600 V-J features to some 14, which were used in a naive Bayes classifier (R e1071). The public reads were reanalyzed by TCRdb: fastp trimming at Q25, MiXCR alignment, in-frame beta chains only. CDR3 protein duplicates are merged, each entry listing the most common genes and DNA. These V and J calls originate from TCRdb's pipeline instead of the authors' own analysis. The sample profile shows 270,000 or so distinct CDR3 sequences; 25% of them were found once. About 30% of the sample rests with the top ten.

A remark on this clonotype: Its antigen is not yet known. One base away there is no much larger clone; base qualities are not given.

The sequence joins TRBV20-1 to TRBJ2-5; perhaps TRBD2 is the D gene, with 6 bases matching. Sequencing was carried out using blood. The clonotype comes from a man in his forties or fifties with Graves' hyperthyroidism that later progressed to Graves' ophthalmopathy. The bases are TGCAGTGCTGGATTGGGGGGTCAAGAGACCCAGTACTTC. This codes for CSAGLGGQETQYF.